This T cell receptor beta chain was profiled in a study of cytomegalovirus exposure and HLA in healthy donors. Study findings and constraints: It was likely that a cluster of highly shared sequence variants was a sequencing artifact. An analysis that came later showed most CMV-associated TCR beta chains appearing HLA-restricted. Segments of the TCR beta V type were, in most cases, productive about 90% or about 30% of the time in an earlier analysis.

About this clone: Its antigen is not identified.

Nominally healthy donors were sampled, though unrecorded immune exposures were likely. The primer mix had 60 Vbeta and 13 Jbeta primers. Sequencing was performed with immunoSEQ multiplex PCR; in TCRdb, only in-frame clones are kept and a portion is missing. The sample lists some 180,000 clones; 65% to 85% were seen once. This TCR was sampled from a girl aged 5-17 years in good health and CMV-seropositive. The specimen was PBMCs.

The CDR3 loop reads CASSYSIQWRVGEQYF. DNA of the CDR3: TGTGCCAGCAGTTACTCGATACAATGGAGGGTGGGCGAGCAGTACTTC. V is TRBV6-5 and J is TRBJ2-7, with D tentatively TRBD2 (6 bases). The CDR3 runs to 16 residues. Germline CDR1 is MNHEY and CDR2 is SVGAGI. V lost 0 bases and J 6 bases, leaving 18 bases between the germline ends.